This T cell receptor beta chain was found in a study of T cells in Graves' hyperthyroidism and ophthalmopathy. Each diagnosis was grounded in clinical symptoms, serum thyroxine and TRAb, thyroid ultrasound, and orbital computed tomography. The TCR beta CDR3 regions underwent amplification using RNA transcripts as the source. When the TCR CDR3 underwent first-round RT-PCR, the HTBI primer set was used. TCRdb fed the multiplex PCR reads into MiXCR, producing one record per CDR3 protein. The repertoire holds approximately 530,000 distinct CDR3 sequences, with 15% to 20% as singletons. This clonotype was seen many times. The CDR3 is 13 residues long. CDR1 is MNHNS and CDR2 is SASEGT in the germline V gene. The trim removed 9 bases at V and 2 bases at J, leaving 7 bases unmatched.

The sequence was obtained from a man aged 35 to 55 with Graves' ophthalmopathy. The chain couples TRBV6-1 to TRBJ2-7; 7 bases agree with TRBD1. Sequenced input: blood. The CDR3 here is CASIDRVTYEQYF. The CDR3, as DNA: TGTGCCAGTATAGACAGGGTCACCTACGAGCAGTACTTC.